These T cell receptor beta chains were read from a single sample in a study of blood T cell repertoires in COVID-19. Clones were sequenced by immunoSEQ multiplex PCR, and TCRdb holds only the in-frame ones, with some missing. The data contain 450,000 or so clones, 80% to 90% of them singletons. Sequencing was done on a sample of peripheral blood. These TCRs come from a young man with COVID-19, enrolled during active disease. Each CDR3 is given with its conserved first and last residue. D genes are given only for firm matches. The listing skips clone size in some rows; elsewhere it reads once, few, many or a size class.

V gene	J gene	D gene	clone size	CDR3 protein	CDR3 DNA
TRBV2	TRBJ2-3	-	-	CASSLMVRSDTQYF	TGTGCCAGCAGTCTAATGGTTCGGTCGGATACGCAGTATTTT
TRBV2	TRBJ2-1	TRBD1	-	CASRDTGGSDEQFF	TGTGCCAGCAGGGATACAGGGGGCTCGGATGAGCAGTTCTTC
TRBV5-1	TRBJ2-5	-	-	CASSLGHRERETQYF	TGCGCCAGCAGCTTGGGGCACAGGGAACGGGAGACCCAGTACTTC
TRBV24-1	TRBJ1-5	-	-	CATSDSGFVNQPQHF	TGTGCCACCAGTGATTCAGGGTTTGTCAATCAGCCCCAGCATTTT
TRBV6-5	TRBJ1-2	TRBD1	-	CASSPGQRYYGYTF	TGTGCCAGCAGTCCGGGACAGCGCTACTATGGCTACACCTTC
TRBV27	TRBJ2-2	-	-	CAISPGLNTGELFF	TGTGCCATCTCACCGGGACTGAACACCGGGGAGCTGTTTTTT
TRBV6-1	TRBJ1-4	-	-	CASSDTGFLTNEKLFF	TGTGCCAGCAGTGATACGGGGTTCCTAACTAATGAAAAACTGTTTTTT
TRBV3-1/TRBV3-2	TRBJ1-1	-	-	CASSQDLVPRRGAFF	TGTGCCAGCAGCCAAGATCTTGTGCCTAGGAGAGGAGCTTTCTTT
TRBV19	TRBJ2-1	TRBD2	-	CASSGSSGGTSSYNEQFF	TGTGCCAGTAGTGGTTCTAGCGGGGGAACCAGCTCCTACAATGAGCAGTTCTTC
TRBV7-6	TRBJ2-7	TRBD2	-	CASSFGTSGPYEQYF	TGTGCCAGCAGCTTTGGGACTAGCGGCCCCTACGAGCAGTACTTC
TRBV10-3	TRBJ1-5	-	-	CAITPGSNQPQHF	TGTGCCATCACCCCAGGGTCGAACCAGCCCCAGCATTTT
TRBV10-2	TRBJ2-1	TRBD2	-	CASSLAGGLGEQFF	TGCGCCAGCAGTTTAGCGGGAGGGTTGGGGGAGCAGTTCTTC
TRBV19	TRBJ2-1	TRBD2	-	CASSKTLLAGDFNEQFF	TGTGCCAGTAGTAAAACCCTACTAGCGGGGGACTTCAATGAGCAGTTCTTC
TRBV15	TRBJ2-3	TRBD1	-	CATSRGGTGGSDTQYF	TGTGCCACCAGCAGAGGCGGGACAGGGGGTTCGGATACGCAGTATTTT
TRBV7-9	TRBJ1-2	TRBD1	once	CASSRDRSYGYTF	TGTGCCAGCAGCCGGGACAGGAGTTATGGCTACACCTTC
TRBV15	TRBJ2-3	TRBD1	-	CATSSTGVLTDTQYF	TGTGCCACCAGCAGTACAGGGGTTCTCACAGATACGCAGTATTTT
TRBV19	TRBJ2-1	TRBD2	-	CASSVRLAGYNEQFF	TGTGCCAGTAGTGTAAGACTAGCGGGGTACAATGAGCAGTTCTTC
TRBV18	TRBJ2-7	-	-	CASSSDFYEQYF	TGTGCCAGCTCATCAGACTTCTACGAGCAGTACTTC
TRBV2	TRBJ2-1	TRBD2	-	CASIGLAGGREQFF	TGTGCCAGCATCGGACTAGCGGGAGGGCGTGAGCAGTTCTTC
TRBV7-8	TRBJ1-5	-	once	CASSSGSGRSNQPQHF	TGTGCCAGCAGCTCTGGCTCAGGGCGTAGCAATCAGCCCCAGCATTTT
TRBV9	TRBJ2-7	TRBD2	-	CASSPGRGGEQYF	TGTGCCAGCAGCCCGGGGCGGGGGGGCGAGCAGTACTTC
TRBV5-1	TRBJ2-3	TRBD1	-	CASSLATGEDYTQYF	TGCGCCAGCAGCTTGGCGACAGGGGAGGATTATACGCAGTATTTT
TRBV18	TRBJ2-1	TRBD1	once	CASSPRRQGYNEQFF	TGTGCCAGCTCACCACGTCGACAGGGCTACAATGAGCAGTTCTTC
TRBV9	TRBJ2-3	-	-	CASSPPGVPDTQYF	TGTGCCAGCAGCCCACCCGGGGTCCCAGATACGCAGTATTTT
TRBV12-5	TRBJ2-1	TRBD1	-	CASGLVPRQGIYNEQFF	TGTGCTAGTGGTTTGGTACCCCGACAGGGTATTTACAATGAGCAGTTCTTC
TRBV6-5	TRBJ2-7	TRBD1	few	CASSSGQGVYEQYF	TGTGCCAGCAGTTCGGGACAGGGGGTCTACGAGCAGTACTTC
TRBV19	TRBJ2-1	-	-	CASSRIDSTEQFF	TGTGCCAGTAGCCGAATCGACTCTACGGAGCAGTTCTTC
TRBV4-1	TRBJ2-1	TRBD2	-	CASSQGVAGYNEQFF	TGCGCCAGCAGCCAGGGAGTAGCGGGCTACAATGAGCAGTTCTTC
TRBV5-1	TRBJ2-1	TRBD2	-	CASSFTSGGYNEQFF	TGCGCCAGCAGCTTCACTAGCGGGGGTTACAATGAGCAGTTCTTC